This is a list of T cell receptor beta chains from one sample in a study of cytomegalovirus exposure and HLA in healthy donors. Repertoires were generated with immunoSEQ multiplex PCR, while TCRdb's copy carries only in-frame clones and drops some. The repertoire holds more than 150,000 clones, with approximately 80% as singletons. Sequencing input: PBMCs. These receptors were taken from a man in his late teens or twenties in good health and CMV-seronegative. Both conserved end residues are part of each CDR3. A D gene is named only where the DNA matches it firmly. Clone size is stated in some rows and not others, as once, few, many or a class when expanded.

D,V,size,J,DNA,CDR3
.,TRBV5-4,.,TRBJ2-5,TGTGCCAGCAGGCGAGGGGGTTTGGAAGAGACCCAGTACTTC,CASRRGGLEETQYF
.,TRBV21-1,.,TRBJ2-1,TGTGCCAGCTTGAGCGGGGTTTACAATGAGCAGTTCTTC,CASLSGVYNEQFF
.,TRBV30,.,TRBJ2-7,TGTGCCTGGAGTCGAGGGGGTGACGAGCAGTACTTC,CAWSRGGDEQYF
TRBD1,TRBV4-1,.,TRBJ2-7,TGCGCCAGCAGCCTCGGACCGGGACAGGGGTACGAGCAGTACTTC,CASSLGPGQGYEQYF
.,TRBV18,.,TRBJ2-2,TGTGCCAGCTCCTACGGACTAACCACCGGGGAGCTGTTTTTT,CASSYGLTTGELFF
.,TRBV18,.,TRBJ2-1,TGTGCCAGCTCACGGGCGTCCTACAATGAGCAGTTCTTC,CASSRASYNEQFF
.,TRBV5-5,.,TRBJ1-6,TGTGCCAGCAGCTTGTGGAGGGGTCATTCACCCCTCCACTTT,CASSLWRGHSPLHF
TRBD1,TRBV7-2,few,TRBJ1-2,TGTGCCAGCAGCACAGGACAGGCGAACTATGGCTACACCTTC,CASSTGQANYGYTF
.,TRBV7-9,few,TRBJ1-2,TGTGCCAGCAGCGAAAAGGGACAAGCTAACTATGGCTACACCTTC,CASSEKGQANYGYTF
.,TRBV6-1,.,TRBJ1-1,TGTGCCAGCATCCAGGGTAACACTGAAGCTTTCTTT,CASIQGNTEAFF
.,TRBV6-6,few,TRBJ2-7,TGTGCCAGCAGGATTACGGGATTAGCCCCCTACGAGCAGTACTTC,CASRITGLAPYEQYF
.,TRBV28,.,TRBJ1-6,TGTGCCAGCAGTTTGGAGAGGCGGAATTCACCCCTCCACTTT,CASSLERRNSPLHF
.,TRBV7-8,.,TRBJ2-5,TGTGCCAGCAGCGGAGGGGCTGGAGAGACCCAGTACTTC,CASSGGAGETQYF
.,TRBV7-9,.,TRBJ2-7,TGTGCCAGCAGCATGTCGTGGGGAGCGGACCACGAGCAGTACTTC,CASSMSWGADHEQYF
TRBD2,TRBV4-1,once,TRBJ2-1,TGCGCCAGCAGCCCTACCCTTAATAGCGGGAGCTACAATGAGCAGTTCTTC,CASSPTLNSGSYNEQFF
.,TRBV30,.,TRBJ2-7,TGTGCCTGGAGGGGGCAGGCTCGGTACGAGCAGTACTTC,CAWRGQARYEQYF
TRBD1,TRBV7-9,.,TRBJ1-6,TGTGCCAGCAGCCCGTGGACAGGGGACAATTCACCCCTCCACTTT,CASSPWTGDNSPLHF
TRBD2,TRBV5-6,few,TRBJ2-1,TGTGCCAGCAGCTTTAGGACTAGCGGGGGCCTCACTTACAATGAGCAGTTCTTC,CASSFRTSGGLTYNEQFF
.,TRBV5-4,once,TRBJ2-3,TGTGCCAGCAGCTTGGCCGGGTCTATCACAGATACGCAGTATTTT,CASSLAGSITDTQYF
TRBD2,TRBV27,.,TRBJ2-1,TGCGCCAGCAGTTTGGGACTAGCGGGGTACAATGAGCAGTTCTTC,CASSLGLAGYNEQFF
.,TRBV30,.,TRBJ2-7,TGTGCCTGGAGTCCCCTATTTGGAGGGTCCTACGAGCAGTACTTC,CAWSPLFGGSYEQYF
TRBD2,TRBV2,few,TRBJ2-7,TGTGCCAGCAGTCCCCAGCGGGGGTTCTACGAGCAGTACTTC,CASSPQRGFYEQYF
.,TRBV19,.,TRBJ1-1,TGTGCCAGTAGTATGAGGGAAGGTGGCACTGAAGCTTTCTTT,CASSMREGGTEAFF
.,TRBV5-4,.,TRBJ2-7,TGTGCCAGCAGCTTGGCCGGGGTCGAAGGGGAGCAGTACTTC,CASSLAGVEGEQYF
TRBD2,TRBV18,few,TRBJ2-5,TGTGCCAGCTCACCACTACCTAGCGGGAACCAAGAGACCCAGTACTTC,CASSPLPSGNQETQYF
TRBD2,TRBV6-1,.,TRBJ2-1,TGTGCCAGCAGTGCGGCCGTCGTCGCGGGGGGTCTTAATGAGCAGTTCTTC,CASSAAVVAGGLNEQFF
TRBD1,TRBV5-1,.,TRBJ1-1,TGCGCCAGCAGCCTGCTGGGACAGATGAACACTGAAGCTTTCTTT,CASSLLGQMNTEAFF
TRBD1,TRBV27,few,TRBJ2-3,TGTGCCAGCAGTTTAGGGACAGGAGGGTGGACAGATACGCAGTATTTT,CASSLGTGGWTDTQYF
.,TRBV2,.,TRBJ2-7,TGTGCCAGCAGTGAGCGGGCCTCCTACGAGCAGTACTTC,CASSERASYEQYF
TRBD1,TRBV27,.,TRBJ1-1,TGTGCCAGCAGTCGACAGGGGGCGGATCGTGGACGGGCTTTCTTT,CASSRQGADRGRAFF
.,TRBV7-2,.,TRBJ1-6,TGTGCCAGCAGCCCTTTTGGGAGGGCCCTCCACTTT,CASSPFGRALHF
.,TRBV28,.,TRBJ2-5,TGTGCCAGCAGTCCCCGAGGGACCCAGTACTTC,CASSPRGTQYF
.,TRBV7-9,.,TRBJ1-1,TGTGCCAGCAGCTTAGATTCCAGGGCCCCGAACACTGAAGCTTTCTTT,CASSLDSRAPNTEAFF
TRBD1,TRBV13,few,TRBJ2-1,TGTGCCAGCAGCTCGCGACCGGGACAGATATACAATGAGCAGTTCTTC,CASSSRPGQIYNEQFF
TRBD1,TRBV7-6,.,TRBJ1-5,TGTGCCAGCAGCGTCGACAGGGATAAGCCCCAGCATTTT,CASSVDRDKPQHF
TRBD2,TRBV5-1,.,TRBJ2-1,TGCGCCAGCAGCCCTAGACTAGCGGGGGGGCTTTACAATGAGCAGTTCTTC,CASSPRLAGGLYNEQFF
TRBD1,TRBV30,.,TRBJ1-2,TGTGCCTGGAGTTTCCAGACAGGGGAGGGCTACACCTTC,CAWSFQTGEGYTF
TRBD1,TRBV2,.,TRBJ2-2,TGTGCCAGCAAGAGAGACAGGGTGAACACCGGGGAGCTGTTTTTT,CASKRDRVNTGELFF
.,TRBV7-9,.,TRBJ2-1,TGTGCCAGCAGCTTACAGGCTGAGCAGTTCTTC,CASSLQAEQFF
.,TRBV30,.,TRBJ1-5,TGTGCCTGGAGTACAGGGAGCATTGATCAGCCCCAGCATTTT,CAWSTGSIDQPQHF
TRBD2,TRBV4-2,.,TRBJ2-5,TGTGCCAGCAGAGCATGGGCGGGAGATGGGCAAGAGACCCAGTACTTC,CASRAWAGDGQETQYF
.,TRBV30,.,TRBJ2-5,TGTGCCTGGAGTCCCGCTGGGGGGAAGGAGACCCAGTACTTC,CAWSPAGGKETQYF
.,TRBV7-2,.,TRBJ2-7,TGTGCCAGCAGCTTAGTCGCATTAAATTCAGGGTATGAGCAGTACTTC,CASSLVALNSGYEQYF
.,TRBV6-4,.,TRBJ1-2,TGTGCCAGCAGTGAAGCCGGGACACGGGGCTATGGCTACACCTTC,CASSEAGTRGYGYTF
.,TRBV6-5,.,TRBJ1-1,TGTGCCAGCAGTTACTCGATGGCAGTCCAAAACACTGAAGCTTTCTTT,CASSYSMAVQNTEAFF
TRBD1,TRBV4-1,.,TRBJ2-1,TGCGCCAGCAGCCAAGATGAGCCGGGACAGTGGTGGAATGAGCAGTTCTTC,CASSQDEPGQWWNEQFF
TRBD1,TRBV13,.,TRBJ1-3,TGTGCCAGCAGCTTCGGACAGGGTTCGGACACCATATATTTT,CASSFGQGSDTIYF
.,TRBV5-1,.,TRBJ1-5,TGCGCCAGCAGCTTGGGGGACCGCCGGGGGAACTATAGCAATCAGCCCCAGCATTTT,CASSLGDRRGNYSNQPQHF
.,TRBV5-1,.,TRBJ2-7,TGCGCCAGCAGCCTAGGGGAGGGGGGCTACGAGCAGTACTTC,CASSLGEGGYEQYF
.,TRBV21-1,few,TRBJ2-7,TGTGCCAGCAGCAAAGCCCGGTTTAACTCCTACGAGCAGTACTTC,CASSKARFNSYEQYF
TRBD2,TRBV14,.,TRBJ2-3,TGTGCCAGCAGCAGACTTAGCGGGGGGCTCACAGATACGCAGTATTTT,CASSRLSGGLTDTQYF
.,TRBV5-1,.,TRBJ1-1,TGCGCCAGCAGCTACGCCGCGGGGGGGCACACTGAAGCTTTCTTT,CASSYAAGGHTEAFF
.,TRBV7-9,.,TRBJ2-7,TGTTCCAGCACCGCGTCCTACGAGCAGTACTTC,CSSTASYEQYF
.,TRBV9,.,TRBJ1-1,TGTGCCAGCAGCCCCTACGAGAACACTGAAGCTTTCTTT,CASSPYENTEAFF
TRBD1,TRBV6-5,.,TRBJ2-7,TGTGCCAGCAACAGCAGGGGGAGCACCTACGAGCAGTACTTC,CASNSRGSTYEQYF